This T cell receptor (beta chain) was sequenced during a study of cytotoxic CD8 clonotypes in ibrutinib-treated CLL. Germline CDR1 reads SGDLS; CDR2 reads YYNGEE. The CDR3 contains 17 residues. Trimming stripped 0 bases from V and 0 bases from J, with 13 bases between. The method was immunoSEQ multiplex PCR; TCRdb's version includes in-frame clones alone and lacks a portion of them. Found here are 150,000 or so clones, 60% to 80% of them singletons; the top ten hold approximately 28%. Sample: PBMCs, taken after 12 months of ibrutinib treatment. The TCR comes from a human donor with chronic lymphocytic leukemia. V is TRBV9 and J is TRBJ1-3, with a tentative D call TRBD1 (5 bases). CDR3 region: CASSVGGTGYSGNTIYF. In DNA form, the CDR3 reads TGTGCCAGCAGCGTAGGGGGGACGGGTTACTCTGGAAACACCATATATTTT.